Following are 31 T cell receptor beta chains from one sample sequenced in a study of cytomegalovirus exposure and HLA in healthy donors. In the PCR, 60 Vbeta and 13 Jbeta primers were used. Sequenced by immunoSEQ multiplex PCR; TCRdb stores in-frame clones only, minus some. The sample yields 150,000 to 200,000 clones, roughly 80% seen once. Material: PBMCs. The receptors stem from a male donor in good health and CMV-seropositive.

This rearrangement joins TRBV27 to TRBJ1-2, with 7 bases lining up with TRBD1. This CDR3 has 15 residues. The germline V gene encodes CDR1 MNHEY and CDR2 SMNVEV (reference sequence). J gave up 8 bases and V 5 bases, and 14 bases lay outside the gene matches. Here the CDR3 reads CASSLGTALGGGYTF. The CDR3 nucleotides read TGTGCCAGCAGTCTAGGGACAGCCCTAGGGGGGGGCTACACCTTC.

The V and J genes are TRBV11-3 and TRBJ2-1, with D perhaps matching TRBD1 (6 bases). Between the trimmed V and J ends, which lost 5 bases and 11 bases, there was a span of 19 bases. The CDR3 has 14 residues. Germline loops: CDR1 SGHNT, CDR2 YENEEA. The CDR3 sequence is CASSPEPLGGKQFF. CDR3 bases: TGTGCCAGCAGCCCTGAGCCCCTAGGGGGAAAGCAGTTCTTC.

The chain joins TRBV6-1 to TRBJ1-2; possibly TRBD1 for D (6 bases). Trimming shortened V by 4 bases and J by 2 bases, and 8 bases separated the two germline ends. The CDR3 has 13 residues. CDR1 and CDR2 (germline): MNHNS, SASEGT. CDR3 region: CASSAGTNYGYTF. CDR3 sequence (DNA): TGTGCCAGCAGTGCTGGGACAAACTATGGCTACACCTTC.

The DNA of the CDR3 is TGTGCCAGCGGGGGTAGCCGCGGGGACAATGAGCAGTTCTTC. It translates to CASGGSRGDNEQFF. The rearrangement links TRBV6-1 to TRBJ2-1; D perhaps matches TRBD2 (6 bases). The CDR3 is made up of 14 amino acids. Germline assignment: CDR1 MNHNS and CDR2 SASEGT. V was trimmed by 8 bases and J by 5 bases, leaving 16 bases between them.

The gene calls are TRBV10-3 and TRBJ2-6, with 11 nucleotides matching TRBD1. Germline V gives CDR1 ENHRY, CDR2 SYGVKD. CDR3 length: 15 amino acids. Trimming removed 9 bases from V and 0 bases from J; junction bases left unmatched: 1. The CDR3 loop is CAIGTGGSGANVLTF. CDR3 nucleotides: TGTGCCATTGGGACAGGGGGCTCTGGGGCCAACGTCCTGACTTTC.

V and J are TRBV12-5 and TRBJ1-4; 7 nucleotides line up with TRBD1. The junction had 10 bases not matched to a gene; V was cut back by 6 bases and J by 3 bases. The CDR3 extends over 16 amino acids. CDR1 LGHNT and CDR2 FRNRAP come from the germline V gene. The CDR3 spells CASGLQPGQSNEKLFF. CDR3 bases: TGTGCTAGTGGGTTGCAACCGGGACAGTCTAATGAAAAACTGTTTTTT.

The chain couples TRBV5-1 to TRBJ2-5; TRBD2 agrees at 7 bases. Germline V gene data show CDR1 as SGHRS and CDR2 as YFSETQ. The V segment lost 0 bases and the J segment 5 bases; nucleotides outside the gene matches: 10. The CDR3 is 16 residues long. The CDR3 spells CASSLAGTTALETQYF. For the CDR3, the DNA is TGCGCCAGCAGCTTGGCCGGGACTACCGCACTGGAGACCCAGTACTTC.

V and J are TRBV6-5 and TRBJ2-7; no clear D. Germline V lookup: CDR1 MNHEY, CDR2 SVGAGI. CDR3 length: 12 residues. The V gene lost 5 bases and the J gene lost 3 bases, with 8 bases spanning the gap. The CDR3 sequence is CASSPGRYEQYF. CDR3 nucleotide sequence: TGTGCCAGCAGTCCCGGTCGCTACGAGCAGTACTTC.

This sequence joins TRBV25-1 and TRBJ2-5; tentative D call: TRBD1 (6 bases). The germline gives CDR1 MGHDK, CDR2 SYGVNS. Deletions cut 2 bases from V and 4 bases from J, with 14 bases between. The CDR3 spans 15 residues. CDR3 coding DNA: TGTGCCAGCAGTGAAGGGACATTCTTGGTAGAGACCCAGTACTTC. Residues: CASSEGTFLVETQYF.

The CDR3 DNA sequence: TGTGCCAGCAGCGAGACGGGAGGGGATAACTATGGCTACACCTTC. As protein: CASSETGGDNYGYTF. The chain employs TRBV7-2 and TRBJ1-2, with D maybe TRBD1 (5 bases). V was cut by 5 bases and J by 1 base, with 14 bases left in between. The CDR3 runs 15 residues. Germline CDR1 is SGHTA and CDR2 is FQGNSA.

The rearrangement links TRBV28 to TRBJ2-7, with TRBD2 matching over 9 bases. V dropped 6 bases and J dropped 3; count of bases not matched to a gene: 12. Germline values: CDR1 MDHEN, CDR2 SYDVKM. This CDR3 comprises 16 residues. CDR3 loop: CASSQAGGGDYYEQYF. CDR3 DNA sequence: TGTGCCAGCAGCCAAGCGGGGGGAGGGGACTACTACGAGCAGTACTTC.

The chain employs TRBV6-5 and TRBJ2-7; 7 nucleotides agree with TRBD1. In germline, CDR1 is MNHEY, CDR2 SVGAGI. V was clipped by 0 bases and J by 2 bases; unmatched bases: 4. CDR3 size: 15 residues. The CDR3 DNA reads TGTGCCAGCAGTTACTCCCGGGACAGCACCTACGAGCAGTACTTC. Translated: CASSYSRDSTYEQYF.

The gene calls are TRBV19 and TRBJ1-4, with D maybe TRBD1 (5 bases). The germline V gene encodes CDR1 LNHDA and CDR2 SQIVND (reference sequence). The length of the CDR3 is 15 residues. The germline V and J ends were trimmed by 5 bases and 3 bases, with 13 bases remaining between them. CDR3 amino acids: CASSPGLPSNEKLFF. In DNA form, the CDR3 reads TGTGCCAGTAGTCCGGGACTCCCCTCTAATGAAAAACTGTTTTTT.

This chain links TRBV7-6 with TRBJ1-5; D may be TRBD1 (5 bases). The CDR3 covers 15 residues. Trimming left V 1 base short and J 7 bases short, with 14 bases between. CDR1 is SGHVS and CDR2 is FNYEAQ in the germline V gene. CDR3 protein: CASSLGSQGKQPQHF. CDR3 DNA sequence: TGTGCCAGCAGCTTAGGTTCCCAGGGAAAACAGCCCCAGCATTTT.

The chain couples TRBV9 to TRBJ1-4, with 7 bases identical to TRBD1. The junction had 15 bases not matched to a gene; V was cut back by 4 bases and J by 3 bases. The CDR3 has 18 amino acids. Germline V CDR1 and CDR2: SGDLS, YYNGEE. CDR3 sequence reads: CASSPKRGQSVANEKLFF. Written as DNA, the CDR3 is TGTGCCAGCAGCCCGAAGAGGGGACAGAGTGTGGCTAATGAAAAACTGTTTTTT.

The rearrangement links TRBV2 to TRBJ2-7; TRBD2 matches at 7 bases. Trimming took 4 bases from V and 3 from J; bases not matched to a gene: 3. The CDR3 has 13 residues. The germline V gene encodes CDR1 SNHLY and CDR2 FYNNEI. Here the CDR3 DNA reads TGTGCCAGCAGTGGGGGGGGGTTCTACGAGCAGTACTTC. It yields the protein CASSGGGFYEQYF.

DNA for the CDR3: TGTGCCTGTGGGACAGATCCTAATTCACCCCTCCACTTT. Protein product: CACGTDPNSPLHF. This chain links TRBV30 with TRBJ1-6; 7 bases map to TRBD1. The V and J ends lost 6 bases and 6 bases, in that order; junction bases with no gene match: 5. Germline V lookup: CDR1 GTSNPN, CDR2 SVGIG (reference sequence). CDR3 length equals 13 residues.

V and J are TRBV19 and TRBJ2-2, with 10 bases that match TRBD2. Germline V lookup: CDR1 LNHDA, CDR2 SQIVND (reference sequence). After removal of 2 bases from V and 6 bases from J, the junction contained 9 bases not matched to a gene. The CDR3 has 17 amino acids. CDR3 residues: CASSIPSGRAWAGELFF. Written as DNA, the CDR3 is TGTGCCAGTAGTATACCCAGCGGGAGGGCCTGGGCCGGGGAGCTGTTTTTT.

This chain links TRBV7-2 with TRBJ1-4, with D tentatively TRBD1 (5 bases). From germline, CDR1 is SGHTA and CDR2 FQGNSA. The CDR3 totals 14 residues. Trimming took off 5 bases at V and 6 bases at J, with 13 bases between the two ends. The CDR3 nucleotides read TGTGCCAGCAGCCGCAGGGCGGGGGATGAAAAACTGTTTTTT. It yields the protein CASSRRAGDEKLFF.

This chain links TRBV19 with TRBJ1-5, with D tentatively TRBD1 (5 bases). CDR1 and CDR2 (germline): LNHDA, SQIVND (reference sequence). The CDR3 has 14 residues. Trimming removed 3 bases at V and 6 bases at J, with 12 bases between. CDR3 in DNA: TGTGCCAGTAGTATCAAGGGACTGGCTCAGCCCCAGCATTTT. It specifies CASSIKGLAQPQHF.

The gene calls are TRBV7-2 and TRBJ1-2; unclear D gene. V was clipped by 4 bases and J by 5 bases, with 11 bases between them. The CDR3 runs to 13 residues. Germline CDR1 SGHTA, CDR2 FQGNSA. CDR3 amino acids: CASSSSPGYGYTF. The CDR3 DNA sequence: TGTGCCAGCAGCTCCTCCCCGGGATATGGCTACACCTTC.

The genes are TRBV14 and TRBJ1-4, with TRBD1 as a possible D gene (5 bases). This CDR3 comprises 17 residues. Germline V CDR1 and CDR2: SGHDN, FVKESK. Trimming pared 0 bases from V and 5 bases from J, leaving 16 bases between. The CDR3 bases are TGTGCCAGCAGCCAAGAAGTGGGGGAGGGACCGAATGAAAAACTGTTTTTT. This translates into CASSQEVGEGPNEKLFF.

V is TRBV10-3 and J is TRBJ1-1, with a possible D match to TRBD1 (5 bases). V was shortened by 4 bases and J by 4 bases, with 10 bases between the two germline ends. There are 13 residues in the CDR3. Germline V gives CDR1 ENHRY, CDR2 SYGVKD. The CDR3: CAISAAGLTEAFF. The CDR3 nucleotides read TGTGCCATCAGTGCAGCAGGGCTCACTGAAGCTTTCTTT.

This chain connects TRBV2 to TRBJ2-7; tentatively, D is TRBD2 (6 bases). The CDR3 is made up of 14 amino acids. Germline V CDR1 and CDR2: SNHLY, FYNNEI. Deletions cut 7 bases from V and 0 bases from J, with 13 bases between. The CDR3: CASMRDRISYEQYF. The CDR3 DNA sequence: TGTGCCAGCATGCGGGATCGGATCTCCTACGAGCAGTACTTC.

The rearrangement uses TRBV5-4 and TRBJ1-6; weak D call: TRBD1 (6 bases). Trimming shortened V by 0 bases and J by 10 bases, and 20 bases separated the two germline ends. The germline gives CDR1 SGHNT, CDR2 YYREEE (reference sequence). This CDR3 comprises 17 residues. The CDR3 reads CASSLVGRLGAGSPLHF. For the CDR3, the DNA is TGTGCCAGCAGCTTGGTTGGGCGGCTGGGGGCTGGCTCACCCCTCCACTTT.

This CDR3 is CASSPRTEAGETQYF. For the CDR3, the DNA is TGCGCCAGCAGCCCGCGGACAGAAGCAGGGGAGACCCAGTACTTC. V gene TRBV5-1 combines with J gene TRBJ2-5; maybe TRBD1 (6 bases). Trimming cost V 4 bases and J 5 bases, with 18 bases left between them. Germline-derived CDR1 and CDR2 are SGHRS and YFSETQ. The CDR3 sequence is 15 residues long.

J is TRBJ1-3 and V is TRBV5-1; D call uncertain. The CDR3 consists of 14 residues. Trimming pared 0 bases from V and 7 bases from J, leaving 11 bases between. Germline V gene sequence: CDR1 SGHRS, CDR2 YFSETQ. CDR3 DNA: TGCGCCAGCAGCTTGGGGTCTACGGGGAACACCATATATTTT. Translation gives CASSLGSTGNTIYF.

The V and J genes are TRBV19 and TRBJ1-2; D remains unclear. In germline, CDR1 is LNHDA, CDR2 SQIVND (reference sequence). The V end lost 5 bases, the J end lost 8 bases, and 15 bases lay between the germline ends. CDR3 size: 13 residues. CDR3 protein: CASSWLEGGGYTF. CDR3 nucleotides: TGTGCCAGTAGTTGGTTGGAGGGTGGCGGCTACACCTTC.

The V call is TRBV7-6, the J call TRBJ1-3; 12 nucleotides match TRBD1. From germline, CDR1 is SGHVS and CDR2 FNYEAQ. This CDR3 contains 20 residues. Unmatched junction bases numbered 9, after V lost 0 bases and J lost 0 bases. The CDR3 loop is CASSLAPGQGAPSSGNTIYF. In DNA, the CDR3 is TGTGCCAGCAGCTTAGCGCCGGGACAGGGGGCCCCGAGCTCTGGAAACACCATATATTTT.

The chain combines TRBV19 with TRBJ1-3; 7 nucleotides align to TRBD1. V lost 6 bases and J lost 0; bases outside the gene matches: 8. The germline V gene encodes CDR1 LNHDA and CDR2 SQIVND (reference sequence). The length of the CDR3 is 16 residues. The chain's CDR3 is CASSRARDSSGNTIYF. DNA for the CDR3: TGTGCCAGTAGCCGAGCCCGGGACAGCTCTGGAAACACCATATATTTT.

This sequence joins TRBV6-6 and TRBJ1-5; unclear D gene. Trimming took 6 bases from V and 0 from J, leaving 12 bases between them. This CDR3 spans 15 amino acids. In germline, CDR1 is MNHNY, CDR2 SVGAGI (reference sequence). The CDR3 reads CASRYEGYSNQPQHF. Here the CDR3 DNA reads TGTGCCAGCAGGTACGAGGGTTATAGCAATCAGCCCCAGCATTTT.